The subject of this entry is one T cell receptor beta chain. Its antigen remains unidentified. The junction does not match germline at one end; this may be a read error. TCRbeta libraries were built with three rounds of nested PCR, modified from ARM-PCR. TCRdb called the multiplex PCR reads again in MiXCR, with one record for every CDR3 protein. The sample records some 80,000 distinct CDR3 sequences, less than 85% being singletons. The record originates from a study of tumor and adjacent non-tumor tissue in lung cancer. The template was RNA from unsorted bulk tissue. Distant lung tissue was collected more than 3 cm away from the tumor edge. Study findings and constraints: Normal lung showed higher cumulative top 100 clone frequency than tumor.

Sequencing used distant non-tumor lung tissue. This clonotype was obtained from a man in his sixties or seventies with non-small cell lung cancer.

For the CDR3, the DNA is TGTGCCAGTAGCCGGACAGGGCTAAATTCACCCTTCCACTTT. Protein: CASSRTGLNSPFHF. V usage is TRBV7-9 and J usage is TRBJ1-6; 8 positions agree with TRBD1. The germline V gene has CDR1 SEHNR and CDR2 FQNEAQ (reference sequence). This CDR3 has 14 residues.